The clone carrying this T cell receptor beta chain was recorded many times. This sample was included in a study of T cells in Graves' hyperthyroidism and ophthalmopathy. The TCR beta CDR3 regions underwent amplification using RNA transcripts as the source. HTBI primers were the set used in a first-round RT-PCR of the TCR CDR3. TCRdb processed the multiplex PCR reads anew with MiXCR; each CDR3 protein has one entry. This sample yields around 530,000 distinct CDR3 sequences, of which roughly 17% are seen a single time; roughly a sixth belongs to the top ten. The CDR3 is made up of 14 amino acids. Germline lookup yields CDR1 KGHSH and CDR2 LQKENI. With 1 base removed from V and 5 bases from J, the gap between germline ends came to 9 bases.

The chain uses TRBV18 and TRBJ1-5; tentatively, D is TRBD1 (6 bases). This receptor was taken from a woman aged 18-29 years with Graves' ophthalmopathy. The specimen was blood. CDR3 nucleotides: TGTGCCAGCTCACCACGGGGGCGAGATCAGCCCCAGCATTTT. The encoded protein is CASSPRGRDQPQHF. Drawing the rest from reference TRBV18 and TRBJ1-5, the complete variable domain is NAGVMQNPRHLVRRRGQEARLRCSPMKGHSHVYWYRQLPEEGLKFMVYLQKENIIDESGMPKERFSAEFPKEGPSILRIQQVVRGDSAAYFCASSPRGRDQPQHFGDGTRLSIL.